The 23 T cell receptor beta chains below were found in one sample sequenced in a study of identical twins. TCRdb reanalysed the 5' RACE reads using MiXCR and keeps one entry per CDR3 protein. The sample has approximately 250,000 distinct CDR3 sequences, about 6.7% seen once. The same data also contributed to another study, on T cells expressing NK-cell markers.

The sequenced sample was CD8+ T cells sorted from blood. These receptors were taken from a woman aged 18-30 years in good health.

This clonotype was picked up a small number of times. V usage is TRBV19 and J usage is TRBJ2-1; 11 nucleotides match TRBD2. J lost 3 bases, V lost 5 bases, and 9 bases had no gene match. CDR1 LNHDA and CDR2 SQIVND come from the germline V gene (reference sequence). The CDR3 sequence is 17 residues long. The chain's CDR3 is CASSLSSLAGDYNEQFF. The DNA of the CDR3 is TGTGCCAGTAGTCTCTCCTCACTAGCGGGGGACTACAATGAGCAGTTCTTC. Supplemented by reference TRBV19 and TRBJ2-1, the full variable domain reads DGGITQSPKYLFRKEGQNVTLSCEQNLNHDAMYWYRQDPGQGLRLIYYSQIVNDFQKGDIAEGYSVSREKKESFPLTVTSAQKNPTAFYLCASSLSSLAGDYNEQFFGPGTRLTVL.

This sequence joins TRBV7-9 and TRBJ2-5, with 8 bases that match TRBD1. J was trimmed by 2 bases and V by 6 bases; bases with no gene match: 5. This CDR3 has 14 residues. Germline V lookup: CDR1 SEHNR, CDR2 FQNEAQ (reference sequence). The CDR3 loop is CASRPQGAQETQYF. The CDR3 DNA is TGTGCCAGCAGACCTCAGGGGGCTCAAGAGACCCAGTACTTC.

There are a few counts of this clonotype. The V gene is TRBV27, the J gene TRBJ1-5; D is undetermined. This CDR3 is 14 amino acids long. V lost 6 bases, J lost 3 bases, and 12 bases lay in between. Looked up from germline, CDR1 is MNHEY and CDR2 is SMNVEV (reference sequence). The CDR3 DNA reads as TGTGCCAGCAGAACTCGGGATTCCAATCAGCCCCAGCATTTT. Translated: CASRTRDSNQPQHF.

This clonotype came up a few times. The genes are TRBV3-1 and TRBJ1-4; D gene unclear. V gave up 0 bases and J gave up 5 bases, with 13 bases separating them. The CDR3 consists of 16 residues. Looked up from germline, CDR1 is LGHDT and CDR2 is YNNKEL (reference sequence). The CDR3 nucleotides are TGTGCCAGCAGCCAAGATGGCCGGTACTGGAATGAAAAACTGTTTTTT. Protein product: CASSQDGRYWNEKLFF.

This clonotype was recorded at least ten times. The chain employs TRBV11-2 and TRBJ2-7; no clear D gene. The germline gives CDR1 SGHAT, CDR2 FQNNGV. The CDR3 length is 12 residues. Deletions cut 8 bases from V and 0 bases from J, with 8 bases between. CDR3: CASSRSSYEQYF. The CDR3 DNA follows: TGTGCCAGCTCCAGGAGCTCCTACGAGCAGTACTTC.

The chain is built from TRBV12-3 or TRBV12-4 and TRBJ2-7; 10 bases map to TRBD1. CDR3 length equals 15 residues. Trimming took 3 bases from V and 9 from J; bases not matched to a gene: 11. The CDR3 DNA reads TGTGCCAGCAGTTTTCAGGACAGGGGGATCCTAGGGCAGTACTTC. This translates into CASSFQDRGILGQYF.

This clonotype appeared a few times. This chain links TRBV27 with TRBJ1-2; D gene unclear. The germline V and J ends were trimmed by 0 bases and 2 bases, with 4 bases remaining between them. Germline V CDR1 and CDR2: MNHEY, SMNVEV (reference sequence). The CDR3 spans 13 residues. The CDR3 nucleotides are TGTGCCAGCAGTTTATCGAACAACTATGGCTACACCTTC. Protein product: CASSLSNNYGYTF.

This clonotype has more than one count but fewer than ten. The rearrangement links TRBV12-5 to TRBJ1-1; D possibly corresponds to TRBD1 (6 bases). Looked up from germline, CDR1 is LGHNT and CDR2 is FRNRAP. V lost 1 base and J lost 0, with 9 bases in between. The CDR3 length is 15 residues. CDR3 DNA sequence: TGTGCTAGTGGTTTGGGACAGGATGTGAACACTGAAGCTTTCTTT. As protein: CASGLGQDVNTEAFF.

This chain connects TRBV7-2 to TRBJ2-7; 13 nucleotides line up with TRBD2. The trim removed 4 bases at V and 6 bases at J, leaving 9 bases unmatched. The CDR3 spans 16 residues. Germline V lookup: CDR1 SGHTA, CDR2 FQGNSA. The CDR3 region has the DNA TGTGCCAGCAGCTCGGAACCGGGACTAGCGGGGTCCGAGCAGTACTTC. The encoded protein is CASSSEPGLAGSEQYF.

This clonotype was seen only a few times. The chain has TRBV27 and TRBJ2-3, with 9 positions matching TRBD2. The trim removed 2 bases at V and 4 bases at J, leaving 10 bases unmatched. Germline-derived CDR1 and CDR2 are MNHEY and SMNVEV (reference sequence). The CDR3 runs 17 residues. CDR3 sequence reads: CASSLITSSGVADTQYF. CDR3 nucleotide sequence: TGTGCCAGCAGTTTAATTACTTCTAGCGGGGTCGCAGATACGCAGTATTTT.

This clonotype was counted between two and nine times. The chain links TRBV6-1 to TRBJ2-1, with 10 bases fitting TRBD1. This CDR3 is built from 15 residues. Germline trimming cut 5 bases from V and 6 bases from J; bases unmatched to any gene: 7. The germline CDR1 and CDR2 sequences are MNHNS and SASEGT. The CDR3 loop is CASSPRDRGTNEQFF. The CDR3 coding sequence is TGTGCCAGCAGTCCCCGGGACAGGGGTACCAATGAGCAGTTCTTC.

There are many counts of this clonotype. The chain combines TRBV7-8 with TRBJ2-3; 14 bases map to TRBD2. After removal of 4 bases from V and 0 bases from J, the junction contained 3 bases not matched to a gene. Germline V CDR1 and CDR2: SGHVS, FQNEAQ. This CDR3 is built from 17 residues. The CDR3 loop reads CASSSWTSGGSTDTQYF. In nucleotides, the CDR3 is TGTGCCAGCAGCTCCTGGACTAGCGGGGGGAGCACAGATACGCAGTATTTT.

The CDR3 DNA reads TGTGCCAGCAGTTTATACGGGGGGACAGGGGCCTTGAACACTGAAGCTTTCTTT. Translating gives CASSLYGGTGALNTEAFF. The rearrangement uses TRBV27 and TRBJ1-1; 10 bases align to TRBD1. Germline CDR1 and CDR2: MNHEY and SMNVEV (reference sequence). There are 18 residues in the CDR3. The J segment lost 0 bases and the V segment lost 1 base, leaving 8 bases of the junction unmatched.

This chain joins TRBV13 and TRBJ2-1, with TRBD2 identical over 13 bases. From germline, CDR1 is PRHDT and CDR2 FYEKMQ (reference sequence). The CDR3 extends over 15 amino acids. J lost 8 bases, V lost 3 bases, and 4 bases had no gene match. CDR3 coding DNA: TGTGCCAGCAGCTTGGGACTAGCGGGGCATTATGAGCAGTTCTTC. It encodes CASSLGLAGHYEQFF.

The CDR3 here is CSVKLAGEPEQYF. The DNA for the CDR3 is TGCAGCGTGAAGCTAGCGGGAGAGCCAGAGCAGTACTTC. This chain connects TRBV29-1 to TRBJ2-7, with 10 positions matching TRBD2. The CDR3 has 13 residues. Germline lookup yields CDR1 SQVTM and CDR2 ANQGSEA. The trim removed 6 bases at V and 7 bases at J, leaving 9 bases unmatched.

This sequence joins TRBV20-1 and TRBJ2-5, with 8 bases that match TRBD2. Trimming took 0 bases from V and 7 from J; bases not matched to a gene: 7. This CDR3 is 14 amino acids long. Looked up from germline, CDR1 is DFQATT and CDR2 is SNEGSKA (reference sequence). CDR3 DNA: TGCAGTGCTAGAGATGTCGGGACTAGTCGGACCCAGTACTTC. Its protein product is CSARDVGTSRTQYF.

The table lists this clonotype with many counts. V is TRBV4-3 and J is TRBJ1-3; no reliable D call. CDR3 length equals 14 residues. V lost 0 bases, J lost 3 bases, and 6 bases lay in between. The V gene's germline CDR1 is LGHNA and CDR2 YSLEER. This CDR3 reads CASSQESIGNTIYF. The CDR3 DNA reads as TGCGCCAGCAGCCAAGAGTCAATTGGAAACACCATATATTTT.

CDR3 residues: CASSPLLRATDTQYF. CDR3 coding DNA: TGTGCCAGCAGCCCTCTTTTGCGGGCCACAGATACGCAGTATTTT. The chain couples TRBV7-2 to TRBJ2-3, with TRBD2 as a possible D gene (5 bases). V lost 5 bases to trimming and J lost 2 bases, with 14 bases between them. CDR3 length: 15 residues. Looked up from germline, CDR1 is SGHTA and CDR2 is FQGNSA.

The chain couples TRBV5-5 to TRBJ1-2; 7 bases map to TRBD1. Germline V gene lookup returns CDR1 SGHKS and CDR2 YYEKEE (reference sequence). The V gene end was trimmed by 4 bases and the J gene end by 2 bases; junction bases not matched to a gene: 14. CDR3 length equals 17 residues. CDR3 coding DNA: TGTGCCAGCAGCCGAAGACAGGGATTCGTTGGGAACTATGGCTACACCTTC. Its translation: CASSRRQGFVGNYGYTF.

This clonotype has only a few counts. The chain uses TRBV20-1 and TRBJ2-7, with 7 bases identical to TRBD2. Germline V CDR1 and CDR2: DFQATT, SNEGSKA (reference sequence). There are 13 residues in the CDR3. The V segment lost 1 base and the J segment 2 bases; nucleotides outside the gene matches: 2. Written as DNA, the CDR3 is TGCAGTGCTAGAGGGCTAGCGGCCTACGAGCAGTACTTC. Translation gives CSARGLAAYEQYF.

This clonotype was observed a handful of times. This chain uses TRBV13 with TRBJ2-1, with D possibly called TRBD1 or TRBD2 (5 bases each). The V end lost 5 bases, the J end lost 2 bases, and 13 bases lay between the germline ends. Germline CDR1 PRHDT, CDR2 FYEKMQ (reference sequence). The CDR3 is 15 residues long. The CDR3 reads CASSPGQITYNEQFF. CDR3 nucleotides: TGTGCCAGCAGCCCGGGGCAGATCACCTACAATGAGCAGTTCTTC.

This clonotype was counted many times. The chain joins TRBV5-4 to TRBJ2-2; D call uncertain. Trimming removed 0 bases from V and 6 bases from J, with 3 bases in between. CDR1 is SGHNT, CDR2 YYREEE, per germline (reference sequence). The CDR3 is 12 residues long. The CDR3 DNA reads as TGTGCCAGCAGCTTGGTCCCCGGGGAGCTGTTTTTT. Its protein product is CASSLVPGELFF.

V gene TRBV11-2 combines with J gene TRBJ2-7; D is possibly TRBD2 (5 bases). V lost 4 bases and J 5 bases, leaving 24 bases between the germline ends. The CDR3 is made up of 17 amino acids. Germline CDR1 SGHAT, CDR2 FQNNGV. In DNA form, the CDR3 reads TGTGCCAGCAGCTCCCCTCCACTGACGGGAACATCCGACGAGCAGTACTTC. It yields the protein CASSSPPLTGTSDEQYF.